Listed below are T cell receptor beta chains from one sample, sequenced in a study of blood T cells in healthy people across ages. From the 5' RACE reads, TCRdb called clonotypes with MiXCR, one entry per CDR3 protein. The sample holds around 900,000 distinct CDR3 sequences; roughly 51% are singletons and the top ten take about 20%. Sequencing input: blood. Every receptor here comes from a woman in her sixties in good health. Each CDR3 is given with its conserved first and last residue. Each record gives: CDR3 protein, CDR3 DNA, D gene, J gene, clone size, V gene. D genes are given only for firm matches. Where a row states a size, it is once, few, many or the class of an expanded clone; other rows omit it.

CSARSTSGREWESYEQYF	TGCAGTGCTAGGTCCACTAGCGGGAGAGAATGGGAGTCCTACGAGCAGTACTTC	TRBD2	TRBJ2-7	-	TRBV20-1
CASSFSVGAHTYEQYF	TGTGCCAGCAGTTTCTCAGTTGGGGCCCATACCTACGAGCAGTACTTC	-	TRBJ2-7	few	TRBV27
CASSYVDNVLTF	TGTGCCAGCAGTTATGTAGACAACGTCCTGACTTTC	-	TRBJ2-6	-	TRBV12-3/TRBV12-4
CSAGGQREGQETQYF	TGCAGTGCTGGGGGACAGCGGGAGGGCCAAGAGACCCAGTACTTC	TRBD2	TRBJ2-5	-	TRBV20-1
CASSPLFGETQYF	TGTGCCAGCAGCCCCCTCTTTGGGGAGACCCAGTACTTC	-	TRBJ2-5	-	TRBV7-2
CSVVSGRISEQYF	TGCAGCGTTGTTAGCGGGAGGATAAGCGAGCAGTACTTC	TRBD2	TRBJ2-7	-	TRBV29-1
CASSENQPLDTQYF	TGTGCCAGCAGTGAAAATCAACCCCTAGATACGCAGTATTTT	-	TRBJ2-3	-	TRBV2
CSAKSGEPYEQYF	TGCAGTGCGAAGTCAGGGGAGCCCTACGAGCAGTACTTC	-	TRBJ2-7	-	TRBV20-1
CASSHQGSGTADTQYF	TGTGCCAGCAGTCACCAAGGTAGCGGGACGGCAGATACGCAGTATTTT	TRBD2	TRBJ2-3	few	TRBV28
CASSRGSDSRPATQYF	TGTGCCAGCAGCCGCGGGTCAGACTCGCGCCCCGCCACGCAGTATTTT	-	TRBJ2-3	few	TRBV12-3/TRBV12-4
CASSKTSGRLYEQFF	TGTGCCAGCAGTAAGACTAGCGGGAGGCTCTATGAGCAGTTCTTC	TRBD2	TRBJ2-1	-	TRBV9
CASSHPGTGGDTQYF	TGCGCCAGCAGCCATCCCGGGACAGGGGGAGATACGCAGTATTTT	TRBD1	TRBJ2-3	many	TRBV4-1
CSAREGGLEQYF	TGCAGTGCACGGGAGGGCGGGCTCGAGCAGTACTTC	TRBD2	TRBJ2-7	-	TRBV20-1
CASSSIAGRGHNEQFF	TGTGCCAGCAGTTCTATAGCGGGGAGGGGGCACAATGAGCAGTTCTTC	-	TRBJ2-1	few	TRBV28
CASSSENRGNNEQFF	TGCGCCAGCAGCTCAGAGAACAGGGGGAACAATGAGCAGTTCTTC	TRBD1	TRBJ2-1	-	TRBV5-1
CASGSGKLNSYEQYF	TGTGCCAGCGGCTCCGGGAAGCTTAACTCCTACGAGCAGTACTTC	-	TRBJ2-7	-	TRBV2
CASSRGRDIQETQYF	TGCGCCAGCAGCCGAGGGAGGGACATCCAAGAGACCCAGTACTTC	-	TRBJ2-5	-	TRBV4-1
CASSPLSRNEQFF	TGTGCCAGCTCACCACTATCTCGCAATGAGCAGTTCTTC	-	TRBJ2-1	-	TRBV18
CASSPRGTGNTEAFF	TGTGCCAGCAGCCCCCGGGGGACAGGAAACACTGAAGCTTTCTTT	TRBD1	TRBJ1-1	few	TRBV4-1
CASSTGPDYGYTF	TGTGCCAGCTCAACTGGGCCAGACTATGGCTACACCTTC	-	TRBJ1-2	-	TRBV18
CASSLVTEQNEQFF	TGTGCCAGCAGCTTAGTGACAGAGCAAAATGAGCAGTTCTTC	-	TRBJ2-1	once	TRBV7-2
CASTRGEMGEQYF	TGTGCCAGCACCAGGGGAGAGATGGGCGAGCAGTACTTC	-	TRBJ2-7	few	TRBV6-5
CAISEGVGGYDYTF	TGTGCCATCAGTGAGGGGGTAGGCGGCTATGACTACACCTTC	-	TRBJ1-2	-	TRBV10-3
CASSELLLQGEQFF	TGTGCCAGCAGCGAACTTCTGTTACAGGGGGAGCAGTTCTTC	TRBD1	TRBJ2-1	-	TRBV14
CASAQGVEQFF	TGTGCCAGCGCGCAGGGGGTTGAGCAGTTCTTC	TRBD1	TRBJ2-1	-	TRBV27
CASSLGQGRSYGYTF	TGTGCCAGCAGCTTAGGACAGGGCCGCTCGTATGGCTACACCTTC	TRBD1	TRBJ1-2	few	TRBV7-9
CAIRVALSYNEQFF	TGTGCCATCAGGGTAGCGCTCTCCTACAATGAGCAGTTCTTC	-	TRBJ2-1	once	TRBV10-3
CASSLGGGLEKETQYF	TGTGCCAGCAGCTTGGGGGGGGGGTTAGAGAAAGAGACCCAGTACTTC	TRBD2	TRBJ2-5	-	TRBV5-5
CASSEPSLGGYEQYF	TGTGCCAGCAGTGAACCCTCTTTGGGGGGCTACGAGCAGTACTTC	-	TRBJ2-7	-	TRBV6-1
CSARVPGLAGEQFF	TGCAGTGCTAGAGTACCGGGACTAGCCGGTGAGCAGTTCTTC	TRBD2	TRBJ2-1	-	TRBV20-1
CASSQSGVGYNEQYF	TGCGCCAGCAGCCAGTCGGGGGTGGGGTACAATGAGCAGTACTTC	-	TRBJ2-7	-	TRBV4-1
CASSQPRSNPNEQFF	TGCGCCAGCAGCCAACCGAGGAGCAACCCCAATGAGCAGTTCTTC	-	TRBJ2-1	-	TRBV4-1
CSARGLGIYEQFF	TGCAGTGCTAGGGGGCTAGGTATTTATGAGCAGTTCTTC	-	TRBJ2-1	few	TRBV20-1
CASSALTSGNTDTQYF	TGTGCCAGCAGCGCCCTGACTAGCGGCAACACAGATACGCAGTATTTT	TRBD2	TRBJ2-3	-	TRBV5-6
CAYRRASEYNEQFF	TGTGCTTACCGAAGGGCTAGCGAATACAATGAGCAGTTCTTC	-	TRBJ2-1	-	TRBV12-3/TRBV12-4
CSGGSTYNEQFF	TGCAGCGGTGGGAGTACTTACAATGAGCAGTTCTTC	-	TRBJ2-1	few	TRBV29-1
CASSLRRLVQPQHF	TGTGCCAGCAGTTTGCGAAGGTTGGTTCAGCCCCAGCATTTT	-	TRBJ1-5	few	TRBV12-3/TRBV12-4
CATSDPRTGNYGYTF	TGTGCCACCAGTGACCCCCGGACGGGGAACTATGGCTACACCTTC	-	TRBJ1-2	few	TRBV24-1
CASSYNRLAGGHSYNEQFF	TGTGCCAGCAGCTACAACAGACTAGCGGGAGGGCACTCCTACAATGAGCAGTTCTTC	TRBD2	TRBJ2-1	-	TRBV5-5
CASSLDGGATDTQYF	TGTGCCAGCAGTTTAGACGGCGGGGCCACAGATACGCAGTATTTT	-	TRBJ2-3	few	TRBV7-9
CASTSSGLCEQYF	TGTGCCAGCACATCATCCGGGTTGTGCGAGCAGTACTTC	-	TRBJ2-7	once	TRBV28
CASSVGVGGTYEQYF	TGTGCCAGCAGCGTAGGGGTGGGTGGCACCTACGAGCAGTACTTC	-	TRBJ2-7	few	TRBV9
CASRKGGEWGGNEQFF	TGTGCCAGCAGGAAAGGGGGAGAGTGGGGTGGCAATGAGCAGTTCTTC	-	TRBJ2-1	-	TRBV27
CVSTAGVEYNEQYF	TGTGTCAGCACCGCGGGAGTAGAATATAACGAGCAGTACTTC	TRBD2	TRBJ2-7	-	TRBV7-2
CSSNGQGAASRETQYF	TGCAGTTCAAACGGACAGGGGGCGGCCAGTAGAGAGACCCAGTACTTC	TRBD1	TRBJ2-5	few	TRBV20-1
CASSGGGEKRHYEQYF	TGTGCCAGCAGTGGGGGGGGGGAAAAGCGGCACTACGAGCAGTACTTC	TRBD2	TRBJ2-7	-	TRBV6-1
CASSSNPTGKITTLEYF	TGCGCCAGCAGCTCGAATCCAACAGGGAAAATTACTACTTTGGAGTACTTC	-	TRBJ2-4	-	TRBV5-1
CASSQVISTPTTF	TGCGCCAGCAGCCAAGTAATTTCCACACCGACCACCTTC	-	TRBJ1-2	few	TRBV4-1
CASRLQLNTEAFF	TGTGCCAGCAGACTACAACTGAACACTGAAGCTTTCTTT	-	TRBJ1-1	few	TRBV2
CASSEIRTSGETQYF	TGTGCCAGCAGTGAAATCCGGACTAGCGGGGAGACCCAGTACTTC	TRBD2	TRBJ2-5	few	TRBV2
CASSVTGTGGYEQYF	TGTGCCAGCAGTGTCACCGGGACAGGGGGCTACGAGCAGTACTTC	TRBD1	TRBJ2-7	-	TRBV11-2